This T cell receptor beta chain appears in the sequencing data of a study of memory CD4+ T cells and cytomegalovirus serostatus. Single viable CD3+CD4+CD8-CD45RO+ cells were sorted as the memory CD4+ T cells. Generated by immunoSEQ multiplex PCR, the TCRdb table keeps only in-frame clones and is missing some. This sample has fewer than 40,000 clones, with around 80% found just once. The specimen was memory CD4+ T cells from blood. The clonotype comes from an adult in good health and CMV-seropositive.

The CDR3 spells CASSLGLAVSTDTQYF. The CDR3 nucleotides are TGTGCCAGCAGCTTGGGGCTAGCGGTTAGCACAGATACGCAGTATTTT. The gene calls are TRBV5-6 and TRBJ2-3, with 7 positions matching TRBD2. With V trimmed by 0 bases and J by 0 bases, 4 bases remained unmatched. Germline V gene sequence: CDR1 SGHDT, CDR2 YYEEEE. This CDR3 region has 16 residues.